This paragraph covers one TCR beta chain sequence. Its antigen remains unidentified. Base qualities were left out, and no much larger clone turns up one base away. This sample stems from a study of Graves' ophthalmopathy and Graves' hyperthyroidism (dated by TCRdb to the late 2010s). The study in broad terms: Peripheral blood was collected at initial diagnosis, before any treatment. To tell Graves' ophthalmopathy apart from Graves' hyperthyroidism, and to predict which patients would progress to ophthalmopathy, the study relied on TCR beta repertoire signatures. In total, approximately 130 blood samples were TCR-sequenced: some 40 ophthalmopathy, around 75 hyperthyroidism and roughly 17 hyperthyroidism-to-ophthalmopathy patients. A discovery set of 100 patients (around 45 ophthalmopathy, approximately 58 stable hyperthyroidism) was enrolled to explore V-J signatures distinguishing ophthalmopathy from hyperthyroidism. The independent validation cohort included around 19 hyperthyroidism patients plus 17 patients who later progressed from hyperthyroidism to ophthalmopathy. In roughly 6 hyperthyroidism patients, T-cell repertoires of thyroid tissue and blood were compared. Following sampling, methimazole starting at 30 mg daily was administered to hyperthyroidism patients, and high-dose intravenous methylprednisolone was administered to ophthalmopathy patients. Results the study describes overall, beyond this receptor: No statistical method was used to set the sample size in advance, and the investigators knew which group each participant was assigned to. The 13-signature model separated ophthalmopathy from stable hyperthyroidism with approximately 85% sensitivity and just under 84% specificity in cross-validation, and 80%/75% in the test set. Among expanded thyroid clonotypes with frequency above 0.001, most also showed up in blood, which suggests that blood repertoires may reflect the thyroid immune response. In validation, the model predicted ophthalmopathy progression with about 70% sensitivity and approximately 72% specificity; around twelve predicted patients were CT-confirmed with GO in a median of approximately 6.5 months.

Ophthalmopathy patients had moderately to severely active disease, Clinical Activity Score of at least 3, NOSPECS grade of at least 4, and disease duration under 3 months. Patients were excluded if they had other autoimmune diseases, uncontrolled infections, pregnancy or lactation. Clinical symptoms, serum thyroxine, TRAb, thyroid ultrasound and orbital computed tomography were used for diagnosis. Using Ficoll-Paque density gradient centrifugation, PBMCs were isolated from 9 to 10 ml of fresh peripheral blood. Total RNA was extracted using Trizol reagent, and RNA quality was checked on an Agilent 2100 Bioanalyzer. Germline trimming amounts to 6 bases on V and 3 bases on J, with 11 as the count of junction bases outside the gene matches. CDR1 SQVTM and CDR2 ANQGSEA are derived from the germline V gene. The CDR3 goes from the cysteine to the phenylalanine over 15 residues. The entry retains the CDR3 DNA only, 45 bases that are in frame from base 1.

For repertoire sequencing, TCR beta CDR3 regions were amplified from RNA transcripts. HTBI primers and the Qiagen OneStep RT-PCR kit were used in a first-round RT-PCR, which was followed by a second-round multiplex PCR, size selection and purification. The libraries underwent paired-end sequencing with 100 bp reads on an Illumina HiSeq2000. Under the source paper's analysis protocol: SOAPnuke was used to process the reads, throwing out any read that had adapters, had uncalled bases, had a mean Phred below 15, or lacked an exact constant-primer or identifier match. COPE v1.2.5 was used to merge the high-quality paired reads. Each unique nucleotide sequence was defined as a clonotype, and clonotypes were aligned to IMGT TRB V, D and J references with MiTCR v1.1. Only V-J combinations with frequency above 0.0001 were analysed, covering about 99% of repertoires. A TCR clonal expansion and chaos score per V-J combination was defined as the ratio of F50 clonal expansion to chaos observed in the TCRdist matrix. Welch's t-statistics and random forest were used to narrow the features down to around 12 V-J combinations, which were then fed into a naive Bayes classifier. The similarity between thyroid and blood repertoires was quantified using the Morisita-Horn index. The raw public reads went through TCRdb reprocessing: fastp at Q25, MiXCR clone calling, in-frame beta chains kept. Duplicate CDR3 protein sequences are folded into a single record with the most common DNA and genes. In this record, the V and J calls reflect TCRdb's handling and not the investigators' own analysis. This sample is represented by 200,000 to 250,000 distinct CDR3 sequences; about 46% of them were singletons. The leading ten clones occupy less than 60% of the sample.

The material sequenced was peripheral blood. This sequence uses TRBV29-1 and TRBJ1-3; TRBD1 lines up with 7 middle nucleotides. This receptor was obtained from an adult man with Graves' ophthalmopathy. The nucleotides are TGCAGCGTGGCCCCCATAGACAGGGTTGGAAACACCATATATTTT. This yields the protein CSVAPIDRVGNTIYF. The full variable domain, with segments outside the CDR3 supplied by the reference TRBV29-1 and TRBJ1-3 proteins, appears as SAVISQKPSRDICQRGTSLTIQCQVDSQVTMMFWYRQQPGQSLTLIATANQGSEATYESGFVIDKFPISRPNLTFSTLTVSNMSPEDSSIYLCSVAPIDRVGNTIYFGEGSWLTVV.